This passage covers 4 T cell receptor beta chains from one sample sequenced in a study of control samples from healthy donors and cancer patients. TCRdb's table, derived via immunoSEQ multiplex PCR, lists solely in-frame clones and lacks some. The sample lists about 110,000 clones, over 75% occurring once. Sequenced input: PBMCs. The source of these receptors is an older woman with lung cancer.

V and J are TRBV3-1 (or the pseudogene TRBV3-2) and TRBJ2-2, with D possibly matching TRBD2 (5 bases). Trimming shortened V by 1 base and J by 1 base, and 7 bases separated the two germline ends. Germline V gene sequence: CDR1 LGHDT, CDR2 YNNKEL (reference sequence). The CDR3 sequence is 15 residues long. The CDR3 here is CASSQGGLNTGELFF. CDR3 in DNA: TGTGCCAGCAGCCAAGGAGGGCTGAACACCGGGGAGCTGTTTTTT.

This CDR3 reads CASSLTHGGGGTDTQYF. The CDR3 region has the DNA TGTGCCAGCAGCCTAACTCACGGCGGGGGGGGCACAGATACGCAGTATTTT. The chain links TRBV4-2 to TRBJ2-3, with TRBD2 identical over 9 bases. Per the germline V gene, CDR1 is LGHNA and CDR2 is YNFKEQ. This CDR3 spans 17 amino acids. V lost 4 bases, J lost 1 base, and 9 bases stayed unmatched.

This chain connects TRBV4-3 to TRBJ2-7, with TRBD1 identical over 9 bases. The CDR3 is 16 amino acids. CDR1 is LGHNA and CDR2 is YSLEER in the germline V gene. Germline trimming cut 0 bases from V and 2 bases from J; bases unmatched to any gene: 5. Here the CDR3 reads CASSQDVRDRAYEQYF. In nucleotides, the CDR3 is TGCGCCAGCAGCCAAGATGTTCGGGACAGGGCCTACGAGCAGTACTTC.

This clone is medium-sized within its sample. The V call is TRBV7-2, the J call TRBJ1-1, with D unclear. Germline CDR1 SGHTA, CDR2 FQGNSA. The CDR3 has 17 residues. The V gene lost 1 base and the J gene lost 4 bases, with 19 bases spanning the gap. In DNA form, the CDR3 reads TGTGCCAGCAGCTTAGTACTCATCGGCAGAACAGCCACTGAAGCTTTCTTT. Translating it yields CASSLVLIGRTATEAFF.